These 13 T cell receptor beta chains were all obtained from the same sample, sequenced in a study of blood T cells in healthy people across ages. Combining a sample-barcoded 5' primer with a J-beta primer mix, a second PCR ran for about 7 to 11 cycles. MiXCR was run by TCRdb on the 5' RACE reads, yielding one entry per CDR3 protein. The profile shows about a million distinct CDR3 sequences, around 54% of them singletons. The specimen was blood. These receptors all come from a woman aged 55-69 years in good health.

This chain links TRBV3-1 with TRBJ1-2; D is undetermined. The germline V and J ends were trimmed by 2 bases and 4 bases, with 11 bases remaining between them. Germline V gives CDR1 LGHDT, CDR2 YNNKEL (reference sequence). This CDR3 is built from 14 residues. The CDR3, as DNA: TGTGCCAGCAGCCAAACTCGGGATATCTATGGCTACACCTTC. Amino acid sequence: CASSQTRDIYGYTF.

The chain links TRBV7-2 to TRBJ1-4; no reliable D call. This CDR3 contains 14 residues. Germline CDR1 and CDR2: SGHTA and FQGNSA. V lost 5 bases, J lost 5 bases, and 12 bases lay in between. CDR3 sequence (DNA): TGTGCCAGCAGCCACTCGGGTCAGAATGAAAAACTGTTTTTT. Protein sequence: CASSHSGQNEKLFF.

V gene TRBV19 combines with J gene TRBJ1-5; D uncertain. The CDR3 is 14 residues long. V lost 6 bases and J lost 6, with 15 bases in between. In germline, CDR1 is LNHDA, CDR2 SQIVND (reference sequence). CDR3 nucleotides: TGTGCCAGTAGCCACGTTGGGAGGGCTCAGCCCCAGCATTTT. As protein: CASSHVGRAQPQHF. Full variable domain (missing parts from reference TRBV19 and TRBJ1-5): DGGITQSPKYLFRKEGQNVTLSCEQNLNHDAMYWYRQDPGQGLRLIYYSQIVNDFQKGDIAEGYSVSREKKESFPLTVTSAQKNPTAFYLCASSHVGRAQPQHFGDGTRLSIL.

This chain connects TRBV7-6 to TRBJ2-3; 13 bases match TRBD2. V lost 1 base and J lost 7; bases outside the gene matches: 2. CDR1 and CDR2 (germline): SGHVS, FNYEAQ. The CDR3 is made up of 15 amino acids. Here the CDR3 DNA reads TGTGCCAGCAGCTTAGGGGGACTAGCGGGGTATACGCAGTATTTT. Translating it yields CASSLGGLAGYTQYF.

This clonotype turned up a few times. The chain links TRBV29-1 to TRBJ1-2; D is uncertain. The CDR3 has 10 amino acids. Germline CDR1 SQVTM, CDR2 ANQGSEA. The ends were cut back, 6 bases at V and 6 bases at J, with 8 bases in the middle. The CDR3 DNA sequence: TGCAGCGTCACTGAAGATGGCTACACCTTC. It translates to CSVTEDGYTF.

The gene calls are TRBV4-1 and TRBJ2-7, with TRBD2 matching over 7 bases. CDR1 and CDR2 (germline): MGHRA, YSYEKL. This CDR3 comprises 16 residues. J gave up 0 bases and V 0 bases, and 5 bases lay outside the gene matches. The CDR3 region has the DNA TGCGCCAGCAGCCAAGATAGGGCTAGCGGCTCCTACGAGCAGTACTTC. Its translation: CASSQDRASGSYEQYF.

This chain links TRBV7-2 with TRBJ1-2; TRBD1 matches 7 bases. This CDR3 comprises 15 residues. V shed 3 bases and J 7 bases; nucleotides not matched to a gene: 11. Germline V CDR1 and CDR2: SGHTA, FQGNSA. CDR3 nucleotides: TGTGCCAGCAGCTTTACCGCCTCCCAGGGGGGTGGCTACACCTTC. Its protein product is CASSFTASQGGGYTF.

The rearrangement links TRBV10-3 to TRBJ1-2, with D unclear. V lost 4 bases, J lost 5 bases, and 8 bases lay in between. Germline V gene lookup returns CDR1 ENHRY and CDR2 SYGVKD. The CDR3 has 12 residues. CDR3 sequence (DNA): TGTGCCATCAGTGGACCCCAATATGGCTACACCTTC. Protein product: CAISGPQYGYTF.

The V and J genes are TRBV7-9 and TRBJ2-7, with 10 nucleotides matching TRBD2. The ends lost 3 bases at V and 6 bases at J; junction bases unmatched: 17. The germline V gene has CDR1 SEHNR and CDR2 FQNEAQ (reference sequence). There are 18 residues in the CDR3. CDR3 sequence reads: CASSFPSGLAGVPFEQYF. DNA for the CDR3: TGTGCCAGCAGCTTTCCTTCGGGGCTAGCGGGAGTACCCTTCGAGCAGTACTTC.

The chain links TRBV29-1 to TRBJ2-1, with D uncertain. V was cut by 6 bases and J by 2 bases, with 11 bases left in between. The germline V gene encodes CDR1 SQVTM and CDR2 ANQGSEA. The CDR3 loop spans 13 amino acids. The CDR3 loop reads CSVSVQPYNEQFF. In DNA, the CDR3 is TGCAGCGTATCGGTGCAGCCCTACAATGAGCAGTTCTTC.

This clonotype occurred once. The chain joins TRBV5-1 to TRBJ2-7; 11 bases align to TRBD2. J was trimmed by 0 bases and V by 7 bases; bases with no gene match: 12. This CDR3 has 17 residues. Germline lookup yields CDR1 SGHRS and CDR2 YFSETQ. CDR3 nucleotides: TGCGCCAGCTCGCTCGGACTAGCGGGCTATAGCTCCTACGAGCAGTACTTC. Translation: CASSLGLAGYSSYEQYF.

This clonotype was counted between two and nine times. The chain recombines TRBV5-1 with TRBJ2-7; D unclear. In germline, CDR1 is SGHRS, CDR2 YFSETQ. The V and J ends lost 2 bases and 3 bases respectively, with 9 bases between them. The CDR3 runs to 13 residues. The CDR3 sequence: CASSLWVDYEQYF. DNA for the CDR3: TGCGCCAGCAGCTTATGGGTCGACTACGAGCAGTACTTC. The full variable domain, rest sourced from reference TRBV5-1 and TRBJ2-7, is KAGVTQTPRYLIKTRGQQVTLSCSPISGHRSVSWYQQTPGQGLQFLFEYFSETQRNKGNFPGRFSGRQFSNSRSEMNVSTLELGDSALYLCASSLWVDYEQYFGPGTRLTVT.

The CDR3: CASRNSFSGANVLTF. The CDR3 nucleotides read TGTGCCAGCAGGAACAGTTTCTCTGGGGCCAACGTCCTGACTTTC. The rearrangement joins TRBV6-2 or TRBV6-3 to TRBJ2-6; no definite D call. The CDR3 contains 15 residues. Germline loops: CDR1 MNHEY, CDR2 SVGEGT. V lost 6 bases to trimming and J lost 0 bases, with 9 bases between them.